In its sample, the clone carrying this T cell receptor (beta chain) was seen a few times. Its antigen remains unknown. The entry originates in a study of T-cell memory formation after mild COVID-19. In the study overall: There were largely donor-specific TCR clusters.

In germline, CDR1 is SGHAT, CDR2 FQNNGV. V lost 1 base and J 2 bases, leaving 15 bases between the germline ends. The CDR3 length is 17 residues. Findings and limits, study-wide: Day 15 to 85 contractors were CD4/CD8 balanced; later expanders leaned CD4+. Cross-reactive memory apparently joined, as some responding clones appeared in pre-infection memory. There was no confirmation that second-wave clones peaking on day 37 were SARS-CoV-2 specific.

Using its own MiXCR run on the 5' RACE reads, TCRdb lists one record per CDR3 protein. The repertoire holds 550,000 to 650,000 distinct CDR3 sequences, with around a sixth as singletons. The TCR originated in an adult woman who had mild COVID-19 (a few samples of this study predate the infection). Cell type and time point are not known. The chain links TRBV11-2 to TRBJ2-4; a weak D match, TRBD1 (6 bases). The sequencing sample was made of PBMCs or a T cell subset sorted from them (not recorded which). The CDR3 region is CASSLGGQRITKNIQYF. The CDR3 DNA reads TGTGCCAGCAGCTTAGGGGGGCAGCGAATAACCAAAAACATTCAGTACTTC. Full variable domain (outside the CDR3, taken from reference TRBV11-2 and TRBJ2-4): EAGVAQSPRYKIIEKRQSVAFWCNPISGHATLYWYQQILGQGPKLLIQFQNNGVVDDSQLPKDRFSAERLKGVDSTLKIQPAKLEDSAVYLCASSLGGQRITKNIQYFGAGTRLSVL.